The clone carrying this T cell receptor beta chain was counted once. V was shortened by 5 bases and J by 5 bases, with 9 bases between the two germline ends. CDR3 length equals 12 residues. CDR1 is SNHLY, CDR2 FYNNEI, per germline. The sample belongs to a study of OX40 agonist ivuxolimab in advanced cancers. Sequencing used immunoSEQ multiplex PCR; TCRdb keeps in-frame clones, though not all of them. Among more than 45,000 clones listed, 82% were seen once. This receptor was obtained from an adult with an advanced solid tumor such as melanoma, head and neck, liver or kidney cancer. This rearrangement joins TRBV2 to TRBJ2-5; D is undetermined. Material: CD4+ or CD8+ T cells sorted from blood, obtained in a trial of the OX40 agonist ivuxolimab. CDR3 nucleotide sequence: TGTGCCAGCAGTCGGACGGACGAGACCCAGTACTTC. As protein: CASSRTDETQYF.